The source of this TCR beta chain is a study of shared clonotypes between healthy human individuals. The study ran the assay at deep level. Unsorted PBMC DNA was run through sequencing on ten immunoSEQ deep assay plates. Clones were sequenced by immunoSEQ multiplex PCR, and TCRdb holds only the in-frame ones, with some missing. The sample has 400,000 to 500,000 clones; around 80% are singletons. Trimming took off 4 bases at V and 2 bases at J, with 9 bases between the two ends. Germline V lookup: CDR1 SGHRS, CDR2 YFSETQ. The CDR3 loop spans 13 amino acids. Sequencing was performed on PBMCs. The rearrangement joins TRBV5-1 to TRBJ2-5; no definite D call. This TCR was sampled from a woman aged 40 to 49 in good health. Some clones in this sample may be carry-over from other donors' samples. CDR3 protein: CASSLRLQETQYF. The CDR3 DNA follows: TGCGCCAGCAGCCTCCGATTACAAGAGACCCAGTACTTC.